The rows below give T cell receptor beta chains drawn from one sample of a study of T-cell memory formation after mild COVID-19. Each CDR3 protein gets one entry after TCRdb re-called the 5' RACE reads with MiXCR. The data contain under 300,000 distinct CDR3 sequences, roughly 8.2% of them singletons. The sequencing sample was made of PBMCs or a T cell subset sorted from them (not recorded which). Receptor source: a man between 18 and 29 years old who had mild COVID-19 (a few samples of this study predate the infection). Cell type and time point are not known. CDR3s leave out the opening cysteine and the closing phenylalanine or tryptophan.

v_gene,j_gene,CDR3aa
TRBV5-1,TRBJ2-1,ASSPDYPSDSHNEQF
TRBV5-1,TRBJ2-7,ASSVAARMDEQY
TRBV5-1,TRBJ1-3,ASSPYSSGNTIY
TRBV7-9,TRBJ2-1,ASTPTLSPANEQF
TRBV7-2,TRBJ1-2,ASSSPMGRRGLNYGYT
TRBV12-3/TRBV12-4,TRBJ1-2,ASSSSWISNYGYT
TRBV7-2,TRBJ1-5,ASSSSPGANQPQH
TRBV5-4,TRBJ1-4,ASSSRDRDEKLF
TRBV29-1,TRBJ1-2,SVTGYNYGYT
TRBV7-2,TRBJ1-2,ASSLAGAIGYT
TRBV7-2,TRBJ1-5,ASSWDSSQPQH
TRBV5-1,TRBJ2-7,ASSFRSAYEQY
TRBV12-3/TRBV12-4,TRBJ2-3,ASSSAPGVNDTQY
TRBV20-1,TRBJ1-5,SAPDRMGNQPQH
TRBV11-2,TRBJ1-3,ASSFKARVSGNTIY
TRBV2,TRBJ2-6,ATPDRPLSGANVLT
TRBV7-2,TRBJ2-2,ASSLVWGSTGELF
TRBV11-2,TRBJ2-3,ASSPRTSPDTQY
TRBV20-1,TRBJ2-5,SAREWGGRQTQY
TRBV18,TRBJ1-4,ASPRRLARVNRTNEKLF
TRBV2,TRBJ2-3,ASSEGGGAQY
TRBV6-6,TRBJ2-7,ASTGGVYEQY
TRBV7-2,TRBJ1-6,ASSFGQYSPLH
TRBV7-2,TRBJ2-5,ASRPLGGQGETQY
TRBV4-1,TRBJ2-5,ASSQEANQQTQY
TRBV7-2,TRBJ2-3,ASSLRRGSVHTQY
TRBV11-2,TRBJ2-1,ASSPSGQGRDYTHNEQL
TRBV4-1,TRBJ1-2,ASSHGGPVGYT
TRBV7-9,TRBJ2-4,ASSLSTGKSAKNIQY
TRBV6-2/TRBV6-3,TRBJ2-7,ASSSSQGLSEQY
TRBV7-3,TRBJ2-1,ASSLTSAGTEQF
TRBV12-3/TRBV12-4,TRBJ2-5,ASSPLAGGLGTQY
TRBV7-3,TRBJ2-1,ASSPTPLLQGHNEQF
TRBV6-2/TRBV6-3,TRBJ2-5,ASLGGLTQY
TRBV9,TRBJ2-3,ASSVGFSTDTQY
TRBV7-3,TRBJ1-6,ASSLTVSNNSPLH
TRBV9,TRBJ2-2,ASSVDWTPNTGELF
TRBV7-2,TRBJ2-7,ASSLFRPWSSYEQY
TRBV10-3,TRBJ2-5,AISGGLGWEETQC
TRBV20-1,TRBJ2-3,SARDTDRDTDTQY
TRBV20-1,TRBJ2-3,SASNAGGSWDTQY
TRBV19,TRBJ1-4,ASTARDEKLF
TRBV20-1,TRBJ2-7,SARKRGDEQY
TRBV4-1,TRBJ1-2,ASSQNLRGYT
TRBV24-1,TRBJ2-7,ATSDLRVAEPAPYEQY
TRBV10-3,TRBJ2-2,AISESSGGANTGELF
TRBV6-6,TRBJ1-2,ASSYRTGERGLYGYT
TRBV12-3/TRBV12-4,TRBJ2-3,ASKRGQLLFRGPQTSSTDTQY
TRBV7-2,TRBJ1-1,ASSSHQGGTEAF
TRBV12-3/TRBV12-4,TRBJ2-6,ASRLEAGANVLT
TRBV10-3,TRBJ1-1,AISESTQAF
TRBV12-3/TRBV12-4,TRBJ1-1,ASSFPPRQAGWVMNTEAF
TRBV4-3,TRBJ1-2,ASSQTGSGYGYT
TRBV5-4,TRBJ2-2,ASSGGPAGELF
TRBV29-1,TRBJ1-2,SVEGEGGPRRYGYT
TRBV20-1,TRBJ2-1,SAGPLAGDYNEQF
TRBV7-6,TRBJ1-2,ASSRSAGRDGYT